Each of the 24 T cell receptor beta chains below was sequenced from the same sample in a study of control samples from healthy donors and cancer patients. The assay was immunoSEQ multiplex PCR, and TCRdb's table has in-frame clones only and misses some. The table for this sample gives about 210,000 clones. The specimen was blood. The receptors shown here come from a woman in her twenties or thirties in good health.

This chain links TRBV10-3 with TRBJ1-3; no clear D gene. CDR1 ENHRY and CDR2 SYGVKD come from the germline V gene. The germline V and J ends were trimmed by 7 bases and 2 bases, with 6 bases remaining between them. CDR3 length: 12 amino acids. CDR3 sequence: CAITGTGNTIYF. For the CDR3, the DNA is TGTGCCATCACCGGAACTGGAAACACCATATATTTT.

The gene calls are TRBV11-2 and TRBJ1-1, with 10 nucleotides matching TRBD1. V lost 3 bases to trimming and J lost 2 bases; unmatched junction nucleotides: 9. CDR3 length equals 17 residues. The germline CDR1 and CDR2 sequences are SGHAT and FQNNGV. Here the CDR3 reads CASSFYRDRGFNTEAFF. In DNA form, the CDR3 reads TGTGCCAGCAGCTTTTACCGGGACAGGGGCTTTAACACTGAAGCTTTCTTT.

The rearrangement uses TRBV28 and TRBJ1-1, with D uncertain. Trimming pared 6 bases from V and 5 bases from J, leaving 13 bases between. The CDR3 has 13 residues. Germline V CDR1 and CDR2: MDHEN, SYDVKM. In DNA form, the CDR3 reads TGTGCCAGCAGCACCTCGGAGGTAACTGAAGCTTTCTTT. It yields the protein CASSTSEVTEAFF.

J is TRBJ1-4 and V is TRBV28; D not resolved. Trimming shortened V by 2 bases and J by 8 bases, and 15 bases separated the two germline ends. This CDR3 spans 15 amino acids. The germline CDR1 and CDR2 sequences are MDHEN and SYDVKM. The CDR3 loop reads CASSLMFLSREKLFF. For the CDR3, the DNA is TGTGCCAGCAGTTTAATGTTTTTGTCTCGGGAAAAACTGTTTTTT.

The chain combines TRBV25-1 with TRBJ1-6; D gene ambiguous. The CDR3 is 13 amino acids. Germline V gene sequence: CDR1 MGHDK, CDR2 SYGVNS. V was clipped by 2 bases and J by 5 bases, with 4 bases between them. The DNA for the CDR3 is TGTGCCAGCAGTGAACGGAATAATTCACCCCTCCACTTT. Translated, it gives CASSERNNSPLHF.

V usage is TRBV7-8 and J usage is TRBJ2-7; TRBD1 matches at 9 bases. CDR1 and CDR2 from the germline V gene are SGHVS and FQNEAQ. Trimming cost V 4 bases and J 5 bases; bases outside gene matches: 9. This CDR3 has 15 amino acids. In DNA form, the CDR3 reads TGTGCCAGCAGCTCCCCCGGGACAGGGTCCCACGAGCAGTACTTC. This codes for CASSSPGTGSHEQYF.

V gene TRBV29-1 combines with J gene TRBJ1-2; 7 bases agree with TRBD1. The trim removed 6 bases at V and 0 bases at J, leaving 13 bases unmatched. The CDR3 has 16 residues. In germline, CDR1 is SQVTM, CDR2 ANQGSEA. The CDR3 reads CSVLGPQGKANYGYTF. CDR3 DNA sequence: TGCAGCGTCCTAGGGCCACAGGGGAAGGCTAACTATGGCTACACCTTC.

The genes are TRBV5-4 and TRBJ2-5; D is undetermined. CDR3 length: 13 residues. V was cut by 2 bases and J by 3 bases, with 8 bases left in between. Germline CDR1 reads SGHNT; CDR2 reads YYREEE (reference sequence). CDR3 DNA: TGTGCCAGCAGCTTATCCCCGGAAGAGACCCAGTACTTC. Translation: CASSLSPEETQYF.

The chain employs TRBV7-9 and TRBJ2-7, with D perhaps matching TRBD2 (6 bases). The CDR3 is 15 amino acids. V lost 5 bases, J lost 1 base, and 15 bases lay in between. Per the germline V gene, CDR1 is SEHNR and CDR2 is FQNEAQ (reference sequence). CDR3 sequence reads: CASSRIVGGSYEQYF. The DNA for the CDR3 is TGTGCCAGCAGCCGGATCGTGGGGGGATCCTACGAGCAGTACTTC. Variable domain in full (rest from reference TRBV7-9 and TRBJ2-7): DTGVSQNPRHKITKRGQNVTFRCDPISEHNRLYWYRQTLGQGPEFLTYFQNEAQLEKSRLLSDRFSAERPKGSFSTLEIQRTEQGDSAMYLCASSRIVGGSYEQYFGPGTRLTVT.

Remarks on this clone: The junction departs from germline at one end; a sequencing error may be responsible. The chain carries TRBV7-9 and TRBJ1-1; 9 nucleotides agree with TRBD1. Germline CDR1 is SEHNR and CDR2 is FQNEAQ (reference sequence). The CDR3 loop spans 16 amino acids. CDR3 region: CASTLTGGRGNTEAFF. The CDR3 DNA is TGTGCCAGCACCTTAACAGGGGGCAGGGGGAACACTGAAGCTTTCTTT.

This chain connects TRBV18 to TRBJ2-7, with D perhaps being TRBD1 or TRBD2 (5 bases each). Germline loops: CDR1 KGHSH, CDR2 LQKENI. Trimming took off 2 bases at V and 2 bases at J, with 10 bases between the two ends. This CDR3 contains 14 residues. DNA for the CDR3: TGTGCCAGCTCACCAAGGGGAGAACCCTACGAGCAGTACTTC. This translates into CASSPRGEPYEQYF.

V and J are TRBV7-6 and TRBJ1-1; D unresolved. V gave up 4 bases and J gave up 1 base, with 7 bases separating them. In germline, CDR1 is SGHVS, CDR2 FNYEAQ. The CDR3 loop spans 13 amino acids. The chain's CDR3 is CASSSQENTEAFF. The CDR3, as DNA: TGTGCCAGCAGCTCCCAGGAGAACACTGAAGCTTTCTTT.

The chain is built from TRBV5-1 and TRBJ2-3; D is unresolved. V was clipped by 1 base and J by 2 bases, with 2 bases between them. This CDR3 spans 12 amino acids. Germline CDR1 reads SGHRS; CDR2 reads YFSETQ. The CDR3 loop reads CASSLYTDTQYF. Here the CDR3 DNA reads TGCGCCAGCAGCTTGTACACAGATACGCAGTATTTT.

Points on this clone: Other DNA sequences from this sample encode an identical CDR3 as well. The gene calls are TRBV29-1 and TRBJ2-3, with a tentative D call TRBD1 (5 bases). With 1 base removed from V and 2 bases from J, the gap between germline ends came to 10 bases. This CDR3 comprises 14 residues. Looked up from germline, CDR1 is SQVTM and CDR2 is ANQGSEA. For the CDR3, the DNA is TGCAGCGTTGAAGGGCAGGGCATCACAGATACGCAGTATTTT. It specifies CSVEGQGITDTQYF.

V and J are TRBV18 and TRBJ1-4; TRBD1 matches 7 bases. Trimming at V came to 6 bases and at J to 3 bases, leaving 1 base not matched to a gene. This CDR3 region has 13 residues. Germline loops: CDR1 KGHSH, CDR2 LQKENI. CDR3 residues: CASSGTANEKLFF. The CDR3 bases are TGTGCCAGCTCGGGGACAGCTAATGAAAAACTGTTTTTT.

The chain combines TRBV6-4 with TRBJ2-2, with TRBD2 matching 8 bases. This CDR3 contains 15 residues. The V gene's germline CDR1 is MRHNA and CDR2 SNTAGT. V lost 4 bases to trimming and J lost 3 bases; unmatched junction nucleotides: 4. The CDR3 spells CASSVSGADTGELFF. The CDR3 DNA is TGTGCCAGCAGTGTTAGCGGGGCGGACACCGGGGAGCTGTTTTTT.

The V gene is TRBV6-6, the J gene TRBJ1-1, with TRBD1 matching 9 bases. Trimming at V came to 6 bases and at J to 7 bases, leaving 12 bases not matched to a gene. The CDR3 runs to 15 residues. Germline V gene lookup returns CDR1 MNHNY and CDR2 SVGAGI (reference sequence). The CDR3 is CASRKGQGPFVEAFF. CDR3 sequence (DNA): TGTGCCAGCAGAAAGGGACAGGGCCCTTTCGTTGAAGCTTTCTTT.

The chain couples TRBV25-1 to TRBJ1-2, with D uncertain. The germline V gene has CDR1 MGHDK and CDR2 SYGVNS. Between the trimmed V and J ends, which lost 3 bases and 6 bases, there was a span of 23 bases. This CDR3 has 17 amino acids. CDR3 protein: CASSDRYTASPSHGYTF. DNA for the CDR3: TGTGCCAGCAGTGACCGATACACCGCAAGTCCTTCTCATGGCTACACCTTC.

The V call is TRBV27, the J call TRBJ2-5; TRBD1 matches 9 bases. CDR3 length equals 19 residues. Trimming removed 5 bases from V and 3 bases from J; junction bases left unmatched: 19. CDR1 and CDR2 from the germline V gene are MNHEY and SMNVEV (reference sequence). The CDR3, as DNA: TGTGCCAGCAGTCCGAGAGTCCCGGGACAGGGACGCCCCAAAGAGACCCAGTACTTC. Amino acid sequence: CASSPRVPGQGRPKETQYF.

The chain employs TRBV11-3 and TRBJ2-3, with TRBD1 matching 9 bases. J gave up 2 bases and V 5 bases, and 5 bases lay outside the gene matches. The CDR3 loop spans 15 amino acids. CDR1 is SGHNT and CDR2 is YENEEA in the germline V gene. The CDR3 loop reads CASSPGQGVTDTQYF. The CDR3 nucleotides are TGTGCCAGCAGCCCGGGACAGGGCGTCACAGATACGCAGTATTTT.

CDR3 bases: TGTGCCAGCAGTCCCAGGGCGAACACTGAAGCTTTCTTT. Its protein is CASSPRANTEAFF. This rearrangement joins TRBV6-5 to TRBJ1-1, with D tentatively TRBD1 (5 bases). This CDR3 comprises 13 residues. Germline CDR1 MNHEY, CDR2 SVGAGI. Between the trimmed V and J ends, which lost 5 bases and 1 base, there was a span of 8 bases.

The V gene is TRBV6-6, the J gene TRBJ1-5; a possible D gene is TRBD1 (5 bases). CDR3 length: 13 amino acids. Germline CDR1 and CDR2: MNHNY and SVGAGI (reference sequence). V was clipped by 2 bases and J by 5 bases, with 7 bases between them. CDR3 in DNA: TGTGCCAGCAGTTACGGGGGGTATCAGCCCCAGCATTTT. As protein: CASSYGGYQPQHF.

V gene TRBV5-1 combines with J gene TRBJ1-6; D gene ambiguous. The germline V and J ends were trimmed by 9 bases and 0 bases, with 10 bases remaining between them. CDR1 is SGHRS, CDR2 YFSETQ, per germline. The CDR3 runs 14 residues. CDR3: CATDNYSYNSPLHF. In DNA, the CDR3 is TGCGCCACCGACAATTACTCCTATAATTCACCCCTCCACTTT.

This rearrangement joins TRBV27 to TRBJ1-2; D remains ambiguous. The CDR3 covers 9 residues. Trimming removed 7 bases at V and 8 bases at J, with 5 bases between. CDR1 is MNHEY and CDR2 is SMNVEV in the germline V gene (reference sequence). The CDR3 sequence is CASKGGYTF. The CDR3 region has the DNA TGTGCCAGCAAGGGAGGCTACACCTTC.